The 14 T cell receptor beta chains given below trace back to one sample, sequenced in a study of shared clonotypes between healthy human individuals. The data were produced by immunoSEQ multiplex PCR, yet TCRdb's version contains in-frame clones alone and is incomplete. The table shows 2,500,000 or so clones, with over 85% occurring only once. Material: naive CD4+ T cells from PBMCs. Subset here: CD45RA+ positively selected. These receptors were taken from a man in his late teens or twenties in good health. Some clones in this sample may be carry-over from other donors' samples.

The V call is TRBV6-1, the J call TRBJ2-3, with D perhaps matching TRBD1 (5 bases). This CDR3 contains 15 residues. V lost 3 bases and J lost 5, with 15 bases in between. Per germline, CDR1 MNHNS and CDR2 SASEGT. The CDR3 DNA sequence: TGTGCCAGCAGTGAGGCAGGGTGGATGCAAGATACGCAGTATTTT. This gives the protein CASSEAGWMQDTQYF.

This chain joins TRBV25-1 and TRBJ2-3, with TRBD1 identical over 7 bases. Germline CDR1 MGHDK, CDR2 SYGVNS. Unmatched junction bases numbered 7, after V lost 3 bases and J lost 4 bases. This CDR3 spans 15 amino acids. The CDR3 bases are TGTGCCAGCAGTGATTTAGGGACAGACTCAGATACGCAGTATTTT. Protein: CASSDLGTDSDTQYF.

The genes are TRBV5-1 and TRBJ2-7; 7 positions agree with TRBD1. Germline values: CDR1 SGHRS, CDR2 YFSETQ. This CDR3 comprises 13 residues. After removal of 2 bases from V and 5 bases from J, the junction contained 4 bases not matched to a gene. This CDR3 is CASSFTGTDEQYF. The CDR3 coding sequence is TGCGCCAGCAGCTTTACCGGGACAGACGAGCAGTACTTC.

V and J are TRBV5-1 and TRBJ2-5; either TRBD1 or TRBD2 may supply D (6 bases each). The CDR3 runs 17 residues. Germline V gives CDR1 SGHRS, CDR2 YFSETQ. V lost 0 bases and J lost 7, with 22 bases in between. This CDR3 reads CASSLEGGGRSGGTQYF. The CDR3, as DNA: TGCGCCAGCAGCTTGGAAGGTGGGGGGCGTTCTGGAGGGACCCAGTACTTC.

The V gene is TRBV30, the J gene TRBJ1-3; D unresolved. V shed 3 bases and J shed 0 bases, with 9 bases lying between them. The CDR3 has 14 amino acids. CDR1 and CDR2 from the germline V gene are GTSNPN and SVGIG (reference sequence). The CDR3 protein is CAWRRAFSGNTIYF. CDR3 DNA: TGTGCCTGGAGGAGGGCGTTCTCTGGAAACACCATATATTTT.

The chain joins TRBV25-1 to TRBJ1-5; 8 bases are a match to TRBD1. The CDR3 totals 13 residues. CDR1 and CDR2 (germline): MGHDK, SYGVNS. The V and J ends lost 4 bases and 5 bases, in that order; junction bases with no gene match: 1. CDR3 sequence (DNA): TGTGCCAGCAGTGGGACAGGGCATCAGCCCCAGCATTTT. It encodes CASSGTGHQPQHF.

This chain joins TRBV15 and TRBJ1-2; a possible D gene is TRBD1 (6 bases). Germline lookup yields CDR1 LNHNV and CDR2 YYDKDF (reference sequence). The CDR3 spans 14 residues. With 4 bases removed from V and 3 bases from J, the gap between germline ends came to 12 bases. The CDR3 DNA follows: TGTGCCACCAGCACGGGGGGGCGTCACTATGGCTACACCTTC. Protein: CATSTGGRHYGYTF.

The V call is TRBV14, the J call TRBJ2-5; possibly TRBD1 or TRBD2 for D (5 bases each). The V end lost 4 bases, the J end lost 10 bases, and 16 bases lay between the germline ends. The CDR3 spans 13 residues. Germline CDR1 SGHDN, CDR2 FVKESK. The CDR3 loop reads CASSPDGWGSQYF. Written as DNA, the CDR3 is TGTGCCAGCAGCCCAGATGGGTGGGGGAGCCAGTACTTC. The full variable domain, rest sourced from reference TRBV14 and TRBJ2-5, is EAGVTQFPSHSVIEKGQTVTLRCDPISGHDNLYWYRRVMGKEIKFLLHFVKESKQDESGMPNNRFLAERTGGTYSTLKVQPAELEDSGVYFCASSPDGWGSQYFGPGTRLLVL.

V is TRBV5-1 and J is TRBJ2-1; TRBD1 aligns across 7 bases. The germline gives CDR1 SGHRS, CDR2 YFSETQ. CDR3 length: 15 residues. V was pared by 4 bases and J by 2 bases, with 6 bases of the junction left unmatched. CDR3: CASSQTGVPYNEQFF. The CDR3 coding sequence is TGCGCCAGCAGCCAAACAGGGGTCCCCTACAATGAGCAGTTCTTC.

The chain couples TRBV5-1 to TRBJ1-1; tentative D call: TRBD1 (5 bases). The CDR3 is made up of 14 amino acids. The germline V gene encodes CDR1 SGHRS and CDR2 YFSETQ. The V end was cut by 1 base, the J end by 7 bases, with 14 bases between. Here the CDR3 DNA reads TGCGCCAGCAGCTTGATACAGGAAGCAGGTGAAGCTTTCTTT. The encoded protein is CASSLIQEAGEAFF.

The chain joins TRBV19 to TRBJ2-2; D is ambiguous. CDR1 and CDR2 (germline): LNHDA, SQIVND (reference sequence). CDR3 length equals 13 residues. V lost 3 bases and J lost 6, with 8 bases in between. The CDR3 DNA reads TGTGCCAGTAGTATTGGGCAGGCCGGGGAGCTGTTTTTT. Protein sequence: CASSIGQAGELFF.

Remarks on this clone: Other DNA sequences of this sample code for an identical CDR3. V gene TRBV6-5 combines with J gene TRBJ1-1; 7 bases agree with TRBD1. Germline V CDR1 and CDR2: MNHEY, SVGAGI. The CDR3 is 13 residues long. The V and J ends lost 5 bases and 3 bases, in that order; junction bases with no gene match: 3. The CDR3 sequence: CASSRDRDTEAFF. CDR3 in DNA: TGTGCCAGCAGTAGAGACAGGGACACTGAAGCTTTCTTT.

The J gene is TRBJ2-7, the V gene TRBV28; D not certain. Per the germline V gene, CDR1 is MDHEN and CDR2 is SYDVKM. The CDR3 loop spans 14 amino acids. V lost 2 bases to trimming and J lost 2 bases, with 10 bases between them. CDR3 nucleotides: TGTGCCAGCAGTTTAGGTTCAGTCACCTACGAGCAGTACTTC. Amino acid sequence: CASSLGSVTYEQYF.

V gene TRBV2 combines with J gene TRBJ1-1, with no clear D. The germline V gene encodes CDR1 SNHLY and CDR2 FYNNEI. Trimming took 7 bases from V and 2 from J, leaving 11 bases between them. There are 13 residues in the CDR3. As DNA, the CDR3 is TGTGCCAGCAATGCGTTTGCAAACACTGAAGCTTTCTTT. Protein sequence: CASNAFANTEAFF.